This T cell receptor (beta chain) appears in the sequencing data of a study of blood T cell repertoires in COVID-19. Only in-frame clones appear in the TCRdb table, and some are missing; sequencing was by immunoSEQ multiplex PCR. The sample carries approximately 300,000 clones, roughly 85% recorded once. The material sequenced was PBMCs or T cells enriched from blood (not recorded which). This receptor was taken from a woman in her 30s who had been exposed to COVID-19.

CDR3 amino acids: CASSFRGQGGNTIYF. CDR3 DNA sequence: TGTGCCAGCAGTTTCCGGGGACAGGGTGGAAACACCATATATTTT. J is TRBJ1-3 and V is TRBV28, with 9 bases aligning to TRBD1. Per the germline V gene, CDR1 is MDHEN and CDR2 is SYDVKM. V shed 3 bases and J 3 bases; nucleotides not matched to a gene: 3. This CDR3 has 15 amino acids.